This T cell receptor (beta chain) was identified in a study of T cell changes during pregnancy in multiple sclerosis. Generated by immunoSEQ multiplex PCR, the TCRdb table keeps only in-frame clones and is missing some. The sample contains roughly 60,000 clones, about 87% of which appear only once. The CDR3 contains 15 residues. Germline V gene sequence: CDR1 SSHAT, CDR2 FNYEAQ (reference sequence). J gave up 6 bases and V 6 bases, and 9 bases lay outside the gene matches. Specimen: CD4+ T cells from peripheral blood mononuclear cells, collected in the first trimester of pregnancy. The clonotype originates from a female donor with multiple sclerosis, enrolled in a pregnancy study. The V and J genes are TRBV7-7 and TRBJ2-1; 9 bases map to TRBD1. In DNA, the CDR3 is TGTGCCAGCAGTCAGACAGGGGGGGGGCCCAATGAGCAGTTCTTC. Protein sequence: CASSQTGGGPNEQFF. Drawing the rest from reference TRBV7-7 and TRBJ2-1, the complete variable domain is GAGVSQSPRYKVTKRGQDVTLRCDPISSHATLYWYQQALGQGPEFLTYFNYEAQPDKSGLPSDRFSAERPEGSISTLTIQRTEQRDSAMYRCASSQTGGGPNEQFFGPGTRLTVL.